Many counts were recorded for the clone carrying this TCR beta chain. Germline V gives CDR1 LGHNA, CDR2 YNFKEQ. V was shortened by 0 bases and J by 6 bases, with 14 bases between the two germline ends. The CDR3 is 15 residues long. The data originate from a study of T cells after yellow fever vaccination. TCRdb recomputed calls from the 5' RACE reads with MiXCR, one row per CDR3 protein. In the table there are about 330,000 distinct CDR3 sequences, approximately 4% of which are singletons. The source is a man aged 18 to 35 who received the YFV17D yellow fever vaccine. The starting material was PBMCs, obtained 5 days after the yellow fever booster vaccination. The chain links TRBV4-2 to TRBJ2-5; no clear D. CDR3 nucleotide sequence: TGTGCCAGCAGCCAAGATCGGCGCCCTGGGAAGACCCAGTACTTC. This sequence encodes CASSQDRRPGKTQYF.